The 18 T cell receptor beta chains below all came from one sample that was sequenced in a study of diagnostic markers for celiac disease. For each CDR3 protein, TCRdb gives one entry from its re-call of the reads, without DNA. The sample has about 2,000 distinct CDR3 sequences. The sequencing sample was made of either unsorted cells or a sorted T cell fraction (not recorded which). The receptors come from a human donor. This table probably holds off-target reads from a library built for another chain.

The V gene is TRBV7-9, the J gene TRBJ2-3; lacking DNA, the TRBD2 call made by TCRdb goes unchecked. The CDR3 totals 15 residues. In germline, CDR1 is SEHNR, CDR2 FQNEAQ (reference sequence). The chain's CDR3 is CASSLTSGGTDTQYF.

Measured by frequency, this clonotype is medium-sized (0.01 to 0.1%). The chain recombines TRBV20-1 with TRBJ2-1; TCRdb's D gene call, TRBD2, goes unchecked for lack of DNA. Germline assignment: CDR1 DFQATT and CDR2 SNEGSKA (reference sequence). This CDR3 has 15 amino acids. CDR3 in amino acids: CSAKGTSGPYNEQFF.

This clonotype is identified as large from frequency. The CDR3 loop is CASSLIAGNTGELFF. The chain links TRBV5-1 to TRBJ2-2; the TCRdb call, TRBD2, lacks DNA for checking. In germline, CDR1 is SGHRS, CDR2 YFSETQ. The CDR3 spans 15 residues. Variable domain in full (rest from reference TRBV5-1 and TRBJ2-2): KAGVTQTPRYLIKTRGQQVTLSCSPISGHRSVSWYQQTPGQGLQFLFEYFSETQRNKGNFPGRFSGRQFSNSRSEMNVSTLELGDSALYLCASSLIAGNTGELFFGEGSRLTVL.

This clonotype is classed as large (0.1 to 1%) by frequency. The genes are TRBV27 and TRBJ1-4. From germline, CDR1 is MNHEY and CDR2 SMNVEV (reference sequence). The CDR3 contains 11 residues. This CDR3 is CASSRVEKLFF.

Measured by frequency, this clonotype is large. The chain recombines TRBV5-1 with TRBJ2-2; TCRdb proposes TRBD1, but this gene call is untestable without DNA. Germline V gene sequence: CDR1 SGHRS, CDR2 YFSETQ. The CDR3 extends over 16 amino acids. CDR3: CASSPGFSRDTGELFF.

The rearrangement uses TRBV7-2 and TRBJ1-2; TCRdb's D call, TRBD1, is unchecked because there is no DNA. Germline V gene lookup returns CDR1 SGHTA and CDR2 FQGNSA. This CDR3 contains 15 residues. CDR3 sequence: CASSPTTGGYYGYTF.

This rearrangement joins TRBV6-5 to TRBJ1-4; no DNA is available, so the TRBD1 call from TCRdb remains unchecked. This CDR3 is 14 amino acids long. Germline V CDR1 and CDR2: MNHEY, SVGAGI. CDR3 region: CASRPTGLNEKLFF.

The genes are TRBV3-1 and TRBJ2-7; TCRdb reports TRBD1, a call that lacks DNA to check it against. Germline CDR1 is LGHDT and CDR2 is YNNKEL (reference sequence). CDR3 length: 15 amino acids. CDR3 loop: CASSQGTGGIDEQYF.

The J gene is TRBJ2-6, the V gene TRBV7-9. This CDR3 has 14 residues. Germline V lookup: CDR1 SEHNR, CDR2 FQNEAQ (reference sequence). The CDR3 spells CASVSESGANVLTF. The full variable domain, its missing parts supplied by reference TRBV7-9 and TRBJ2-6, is DTGVSQNPRHKITKRGQNVTFRCDPISEHNRLYWYRQTLGQGPEFLTYFQNEAQLEKSRLLSDRFSAERPKGSFSTLEIQRTEQGDSAMYLCASVSESGANVLTFGAGSRLTVL.

The CDR3 protein is CASSRRSGGGADTQYF. The rearrangement joins TRBV7-2 to TRBJ2-3; checking the TCRdb D call of TRBD2 is not possible without DNA. Germline-derived CDR1 and CDR2 are SGHTA and FQGNSA. The CDR3 length is 16 residues.

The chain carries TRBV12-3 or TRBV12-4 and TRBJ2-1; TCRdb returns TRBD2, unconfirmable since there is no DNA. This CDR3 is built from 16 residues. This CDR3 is CASSLGGGGAVNEQFF.

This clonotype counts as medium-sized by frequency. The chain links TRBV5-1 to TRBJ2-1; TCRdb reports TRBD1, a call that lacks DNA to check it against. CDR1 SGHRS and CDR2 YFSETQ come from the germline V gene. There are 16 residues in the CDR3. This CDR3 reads CASSETGTDDYNEQFF.

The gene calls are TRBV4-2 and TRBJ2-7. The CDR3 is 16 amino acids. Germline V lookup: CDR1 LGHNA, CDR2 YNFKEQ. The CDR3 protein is CASSQGSGKDSYEQYF.

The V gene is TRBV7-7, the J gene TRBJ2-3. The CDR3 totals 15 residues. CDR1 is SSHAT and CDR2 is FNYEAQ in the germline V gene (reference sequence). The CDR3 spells CASSLSADRTDTQYF.

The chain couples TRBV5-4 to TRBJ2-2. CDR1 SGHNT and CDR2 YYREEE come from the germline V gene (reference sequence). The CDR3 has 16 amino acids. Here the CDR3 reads CASSSRDSENTGELFF.

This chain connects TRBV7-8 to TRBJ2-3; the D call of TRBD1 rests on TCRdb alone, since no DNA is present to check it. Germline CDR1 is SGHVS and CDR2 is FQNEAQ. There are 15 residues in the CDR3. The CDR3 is CASSLLGGPGDTQYF.

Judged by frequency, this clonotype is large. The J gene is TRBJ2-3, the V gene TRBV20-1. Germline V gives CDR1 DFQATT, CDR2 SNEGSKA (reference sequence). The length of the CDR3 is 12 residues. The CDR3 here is CSASGGTDTQYF.

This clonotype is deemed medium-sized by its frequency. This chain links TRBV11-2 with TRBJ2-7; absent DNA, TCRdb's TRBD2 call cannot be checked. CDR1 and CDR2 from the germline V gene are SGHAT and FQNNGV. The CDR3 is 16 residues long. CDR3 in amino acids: CASSKREGLTKGEQYF.